The 22 T cell receptor beta chains reported below all come from one sample, sequenced in a study of metastatic and nonmetastatic thyroid tumors. TCRdb re-analyzed the PCR reads using MiXCR. The sample has roughly 83,000 clones; 14% to 15% are singletons. Each patient went into thyroid surgery without having received any treatment. Sequenced material: blood. The receptor source for this set is a female donor with papillary thyroid cancer or a benign thyroid nodule (not recorded which). Some clones in this sample may be carry-over from other donors' samples.

This clone was seen many times. The chain carries TRBV7-2 and TRBJ2-1; D is possibly TRBD1 or TRBD2 (6 bases each). Germline V gene lookup returns CDR1 SGHTA and CDR2 FQGNSA. V dropped 3 bases and J dropped 8 bases, with 20 bases sitting between them. The CDR3 sequence is 16 residues long. The CDR3 spells CASSLGAGRRRDEQFF. The CDR3 coding sequence is TGTGCCAGCAGCTTGGGGGCCGGGCGTCGGAGGGATGAGCAGTTCTTC.

This clone was picked up many times. CDR3 bases: TGTGCCAGCAGTTCTCCGGAAGATACGCAGTATTTT. Its translation is CASSSPEDTQYF. V gene TRBV28 combines with J gene TRBJ2-3; no definite D call. CDR3 size: 12 residues. From germline, CDR1 is MDHEN and CDR2 SYDVKM. Trimming removed 4 bases at V and 5 bases at J, with 7 bases between.

The table lists this clone with many counts. This chain joins TRBV6-2 or TRBV6-3 and TRBJ1-3; the D is unclear. The CDR3 is 16 residues long. Trimming took 2 bases from V and 4 from J, leaving 15 bases between them. CDR1 and CDR2 from the germline V gene are MNHEY and SVGEGT. The CDR3 DNA sequence: TGTGCCAGCAGTTACCCACGAGCGGCGGGAGGAAACACCATATATTTT. It yields the protein CASSYPRAAGGNTIYF.

This clone was seen at least ten times. The chain has TRBV5-1 and TRBJ2-7; 10 bases line up with TRBD2. The CDR3 spans 14 residues. Unmatched junction bases numbered 2, after V lost 5 bases and J lost 0 bases. Germline CDR1 is SGHRS and CDR2 is YFSETQ. Here the CDR3 reads CASRLAGGSYEQYF. CDR3 DNA: TGCGCCAGCAGGTTAGCGGGGGGCTCCTACGAGCAGTACTTC.

The V gene is TRBV19, the J gene TRBJ1-5; D is perhaps TRBD1 (6 bases). The CDR3 covers 15 residues. The V gene's germline CDR1 is LNHDA and CDR2 SQIVND (reference sequence). The V end was cut by 5 bases, the J end by 11 bases, with 22 bases between. The CDR3 DNA reads TGTGCCAGTAGTCCTCGTCGACAGGTCTGGAAGACCCAGCATTTT. Translating gives CASSPRRQVWKTQHF.

Points on this clone: This may be a read error: a much more frequent sequence differs by one nucleotide. This sample also contains other DNA sequences that code for the same CDR3. The chain carries TRBV5-1 and TRBJ2-1; D possibly corresponds to TRBD2 (6 bases). The germline V and J ends were trimmed by 4 bases and 10 bases, with 21 bases remaining between them. Per the germline V gene, CDR1 is SGHRS and CDR2 is YFSETQ. This CDR3 spans 15 amino acids. CDR3 residues: CASSPTFSGGQEQFF. CDR3 in DNA: TGCGCCAGCAGCCCCACCTTTAGCGGTGGGCAAGAGCAGTTCTTC.

Notes on this clone: A much larger clonotype is one base distant, so this may be a read error. The rearrangement joins TRBV20-1 to TRBJ2-3; D uncertain. The germline gives CDR1 DFQATT, CDR2 SNEGSKA (reference sequence). This CDR3 is built from 12 residues. V shed 1 base and J shed 4 bases, with 6 bases lying between them. CDR3 in amino acids: CSARVQSDTQYF. The CDR3 DNA sequence: TGCAGTGCTAGAGTCCAGTCAGATACGCAGTATTTT.

About this clone itself: The sample contains more than one DNA sequence encoding this CDR3. This sequence joins TRBV18 and TRBJ1-5; D may be TRBD1 (6 bases). Trimming removed 2 bases from V and 5 bases from J, with 22 bases in between. The germline gives CDR1 KGHSH, CDR2 LQKENI. CDR3 length: 18 amino acids. The DNA for the CDR3 is TGTGCCAGCTCACCAAGTAGGTTCTCGAGGGGGAGACATCAGCCCCAGCATTTT. Encoded protein: CASSPSRFSRGRHQPQHF.

This clone appeared many times. The same CDR3 also results from other DNA sequences found in this sample. This sequence joins TRBV5-1 and TRBJ1-2; weak D call: TRBD1 (5 bases). V was shortened by 4 bases and J by 7 bases, with 17 bases between the two germline ends. CDR1 and CDR2 from the germline V gene are SGHRS and YFSETQ. The CDR3 contains 14 residues. CDR3 nucleotides: TGCGCCAGCAGCCCTGGTGGGACCAAGAGTGGCTACACCTTC. Amino acids: CASSPGGTKSGYTF. The full variable domain, rest sourced from reference TRBV5-1 and TRBJ1-2, is KAGVTQTPRYLIKTRGQQVTLSCSPISGHRSVSWYQQTPGQGLQFLFEYFSETQRNKGNFPGRFSGRQFSNSRSEMNVSTLELGDSALYLCASSPGGTKSGYTFGSGTRLTVV.

This clone was observed at least ten times. A much larger clone differs by one base, so this may be a read error. The same CDR3 also results from other DNA sequences found in this sample. CDR3 bases: TGTGCCTGGAGACAGGGGGTCACTGAGGCTTTCTTT. Translating gives CAWRQGVTEAFF. J is TRBJ1-1 and V is TRBV30; 8 bases line up with TRBD1. CDR3 size: 12 residues. Germline V lookup: CDR1 GTSNPN, CDR2 SVGIG (reference sequence).

As regards this clone: This sequence may be a read error, since a much larger clone differs from it by one base. This rearrangement joins TRBV21-1 to TRBJ2-3; the table's D call, TRBD2, has no DNA check behind it. TRBV21-1 is classified as a pseudogene. The CDR3 contains 19 residues. CDR3 sequence: CAGTTDSGTSGGRTDTQYF. The CDR3 nucleotides are TGTGCCGGCACGACGGACAGTGGGACTAGCGGGGGGAGGACAGATACGCAGTATTTT.

Comments on this clone: With a much larger clone just one base away, this may be a read error. The chain combines TRBV13 with TRBJ2-7; D not resolved. Trimming removed 5 bases from V and 3 bases from J, with 20 bases in between. This CDR3 region has 16 residues. The germline gives CDR1 PRHDT, CDR2 FYEKMQ (reference sequence). As DNA, the CDR3 is TGTGCCAGCAGCAGCGCCGCGGTGGCTGTATGCTACGAGCAGTACTTC. Translation gives CASSSAAVAVCYEQYF.

This clone has a count of ten or more. The chain couples TRBV20-1 to TRBJ2-1, with 7 bases aligning to TRBD2. Unmatched junction bases numbered 10, after V lost 6 bases and J lost 14 bases. This CDR3 contains 11 residues. Germline V lookup: CDR1 DFQATT, CDR2 SNEGSKA (reference sequence). The CDR3 sequence: CSATPGLGKFF. Here the CDR3 DNA reads TGCAGTGCCACACCTGGACTAGGGAAGTTCTTC.

This clone was counted at least ten times. Other DNA sequences in this specimen translate into the identical CDR3. J is TRBJ2-3 and V is TRBV2; D uncertain. The germline V and J ends were trimmed by 7 bases and 3 bases, with 14 bases remaining between them. Germline V gives CDR1 SNHLY, CDR2 FYNNEI. The CDR3 runs 14 residues. CDR3 in amino acids: CASNGASGTDTQYF. In DNA form, the CDR3 reads TGTGCCAGCAATGGAGCCAGTGGGACAGATACGCAGTATTTT.

In its sample, this clone was seen many times. The chain links TRBV5-1 to TRBJ1-1, with D unclear. The germline V gene has CDR1 SGHRS and CDR2 YFSETQ. This CDR3 has 12 amino acids. The V gene lost 0 bases and the J gene lost 7 bases, with 7 bases spanning the gap. In DNA form, the CDR3 reads TGCGCCAGCAGCTTGGAAGGGCTTGAAGCTTTCTTT. This translates into CASSLEGLEAFF.

As to this clone: This may be a read error: a much more frequent sequence differs by one nucleotide. V usage is TRBV6-2 or TRBV6-3 and J usage is TRBJ1-5; D gene uncertain. The CDR3 covers 14 residues. Germline V lookup: CDR1 MNHEY, CDR2 SVGEGT. The V end was cut by 10 bases, the J end by 6 bases, with 19 bases between. The CDR3 region is CAILGLGEGQPQHF. The CDR3 DNA is TGTGCCATCTTGGGCCTCGGGGAAGGTCAGCCCCAGCATTTT.

This clone was seen repeatedly, ten times or more. In the same sample, other DNA sequences code for this CDR3. The chain carries TRBV7-2 and TRBJ2-1; D gene uncertain. The CDR3 extends over 14 amino acids. V shed 0 bases and J shed 1 base, with 4 bases lying between them. CDR1 and CDR2 from the germline V gene are SGHTA and FQGNSA. The DNA for the CDR3 is TGTGCCAGCAGCTTAGCGGGTTCCTACAATGAGCAGTTCTTC. This sequence encodes CASSLAGSYNEQFF. Complete variable domain (other parts from reference TRBV7-2 and TRBJ2-1): GAGVSQSPSNKVTEKGKDVELRCDPISGHTALYWYRQSLGQGLEFLIYFQGNSAPDKSGLPSDRFSAERTGGSVSTLTIQRTQQEDSAVYLCASSLAGSYNEQFFGPGTRLTVL.

The V and J genes are TRBV2 and TRBJ2-3, with 7 bases matching TRBD1. CDR1 and CDR2 from the germline V gene are SNHLY and FYNNEI. After removal of 7 bases from V and 2 bases from J, the junction contained 6 bases not matched to a gene. This CDR3 is built from 14 residues. CDR3 nucleotide sequence: TGTGCCAGCATAGGACAGGCGTACACAGATACGCAGTATTTT. It is translated as CASIGQAYTDTQYF. Variable domain in full (rest from reference TRBV2 and TRBJ2-3): EPEVTQTPSHQVTQMGQEVILRCVPISNHLYFYWYRQILGQKVEFLVSFYNNEISEKSEIFDDQFSVERPDGSNFTLKIRSTKLEDSAMYFCASIGQAYTDTQYFGPGTRLTVL.

In regard to this clone: A much larger clone differs from this one at a single base, so this may be a read error. This sequence joins TRBV28 and TRBJ2-1; D is perhaps TRBD2 (6 bases). Germline CDR1 and CDR2: MDHEN and SYDVKM. V gave up 5 bases and J gave up 5 bases, with 19 bases separating them. The CDR3 totals 16 residues. The CDR3 DNA reads TGTGCCAGCAGTCCTCACGACGGCCGCGGGGACAATGAGCAGTTCTTC. Its protein product is CASSPHDGRGDNEQFF.

Relative to its sample, this clone is medium-sized (0.01 to 0.1%). The gene calls are TRBV19 and TRBJ2-7, with D uncertain. The V end was cut by 1 base, the J end by 6 bases, with 13 bases between. Germline values: CDR1 LNHDA, CDR2 SQIVND (reference sequence). CDR3 length equals 14 residues. CDR3 DNA: TGTGCCAGTAGTATAGCGCCCGAGTCCGGCGAGCAGTACTTC. This gives the protein CASSIAPESGEQYF.

This clone appeared many times. The chain recombines TRBV19 with TRBJ2-2; D not certain. The CDR3 totals 16 residues. CDR1 and CDR2 from the germline V gene are LNHDA and SQIVND (reference sequence). V was pared by 3 bases and J by 0 bases, with 11 bases between. The CDR3 DNA is TGTGCCAGTAGTATTATTCGGATAACGAACACCGGGGAGCTGTTTTTT. Protein product: CASSIIRITNTGELFF.

This clone was counted ten times or more. The chain combines TRBV6-1 with TRBJ1-1, with TRBD1 as a possible D gene (5 bases). CDR1 is MNHNS, CDR2 SASEGT, per germline. V shed 6 bases and J shed 4 bases, with 18 bases lying between them. The CDR3 is 15 amino acids. CDR3 in amino acids: CASSHILAQGTEAFF. The CDR3 DNA sequence: TGTGCCAGCAGCCACATACTAGCCCAGGGCACTGAAGCTTTCTTT.